This paragraph reports one T cell receptor (beta chain). As yet, its antigen is unknown. This sample is part of a study of Ad26.COV2.S vaccination and SARS-CoV-2 variants. Study summary: Ad26.COV2.S, an intramuscular injection, was given once or twice 56 days apart. Study results and caveats: Substantial breadth in spike-specific CD8+ and CD4+ T cell responses was reportedly seen after vaccination.

Treatment noted: 15 to 20 received Ad26.COV2.S at low or high dose, single or two shots; 5 received placebo; per-sample allocation not given. At day 63 after the first vaccine or placebo injection, samples were drawn. As its vector, the vaccine had Ad26, which expressed Wuhan-strain SARS-CoV-2 spike. TCRdb keeps only in-frame clones here, not all; method: immunoSEQ multiplex PCR. The data show around 320,000 clones, around four fifths seen once. This CDR3 is 15 amino acids long. Losses at the gene ends were 1 base for V and 5 bases for J; bases not matched to a gene: 8. Germline CDR1 is SGHRS and CDR2 is YFSETQ.

This TCR was recovered from a person between 18 and 60 years old who received the Ad26.COV2.S COVID-19 vaccine or a placebo. The sample here was peripheral blood, taken in a trial of Ad26.COV2.S vaccine versus placebo. J is TRBJ1-1 and V is TRBV5-1; 7 bases are a match to TRBD1. Here the CDR3 DNA reads TGCGCCAGCAGCTTGAGGGGGCAGATAGTGACTGAAGCTTTCTTT. Its translation is CASSLRGQIVTEAFF. Supplemented by reference TRBV5-1 and TRBJ1-1, the full variable domain reads KAGVTQTPRYLIKTRGQQVTLSCSPISGHRSVSWYQQTPGQGLQFLFEYFSETQRNKGNFPGRFSGRQFSNSRSEMNVSTLELGDSALYLCASSLRGQIVTEAFFGQGTRLTVV.